One TCR beta chain is described in this entry. What it recognizes is unknown. These data are taken from a study of vaccination and CD4 T cells after COVID-19. Study-level information: Investigators drew the post-COVID samples a median approximately 92 days after diagnosis, with a range of 35 to 161. SARS-CoV-2, HCoV-NL63, HCoV-OC43 and HCoV-229E supplied the overlapping spike peptides used to stimulate cells.

Findings of the study overall: Rising from approximately 21 to 38, the median of SARS-CoV-2-reactive clonotypes did not change significantly.

Treatment indicated: roughly ten-day PBMC culture with coronavirus spike peptide pools or control peptides (ViraFEST assay). The V gene end was trimmed by 7 bases and the J gene end by 6 bases; junction bases not matched to a gene: 9. The CDR3 runs 14 residues. Germline V gene data show CDR1 as MDHEN and CDR2 as SYDVKM. The Oncomine TCR Beta short-read assay generated sequence data from the DNA of cultured CD4+ T cells. TCRdb independently ran MiXCR on the PCR reads; one entry per CDR3 protein. This sample yields 15,000 or so distinct CDR3 sequences, of which roughly 50% are seen a single time; 14% belongs to the top ten.

This receptor was identified in a human donor who had recovered from COVID-19. Specimen: CD4+ T cells from blood, cultured in vitro. The chain links TRBV28 to TRBJ1-5; 7 nucleotides match TRBD1. The CDR3 spells CASTKGGGGQPQHF. In nucleotides, the CDR3 is TGTGCCAGCACCAAGGGAGGGGGCGGTCAGCCCCAGCATTTT.